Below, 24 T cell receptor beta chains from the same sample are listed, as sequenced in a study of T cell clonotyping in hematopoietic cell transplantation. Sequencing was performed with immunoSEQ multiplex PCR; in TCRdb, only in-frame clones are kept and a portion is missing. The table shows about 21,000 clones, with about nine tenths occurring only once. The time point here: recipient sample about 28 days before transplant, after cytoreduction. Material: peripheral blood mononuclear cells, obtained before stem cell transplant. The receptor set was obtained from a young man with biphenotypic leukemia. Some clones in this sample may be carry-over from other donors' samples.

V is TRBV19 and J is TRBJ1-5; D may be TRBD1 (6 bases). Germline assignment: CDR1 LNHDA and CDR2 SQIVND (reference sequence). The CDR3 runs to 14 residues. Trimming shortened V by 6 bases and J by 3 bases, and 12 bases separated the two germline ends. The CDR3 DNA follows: TGTGCCAGTAGGACCCGGGACAACAATCAGCCCCAGCATTTT. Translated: CASRTRDNNQPQHF.

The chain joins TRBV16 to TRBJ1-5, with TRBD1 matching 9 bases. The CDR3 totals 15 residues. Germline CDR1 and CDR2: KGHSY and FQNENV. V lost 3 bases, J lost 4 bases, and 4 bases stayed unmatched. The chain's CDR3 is CASSQSGTGNQPQHF. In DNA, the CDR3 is TGTGCCAGCAGCCAGTCCGGGACAGGGAATCAGCCCCAGCATTTT.

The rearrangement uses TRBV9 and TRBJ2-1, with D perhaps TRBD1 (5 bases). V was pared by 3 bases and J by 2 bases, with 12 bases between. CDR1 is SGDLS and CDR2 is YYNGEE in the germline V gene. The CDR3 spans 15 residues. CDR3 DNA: TGTGCCAGCAGCGCCCCAGGGTCTCCCTACAATGAGCAGTTCTTC. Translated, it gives CASSAPGSPYNEQFF.

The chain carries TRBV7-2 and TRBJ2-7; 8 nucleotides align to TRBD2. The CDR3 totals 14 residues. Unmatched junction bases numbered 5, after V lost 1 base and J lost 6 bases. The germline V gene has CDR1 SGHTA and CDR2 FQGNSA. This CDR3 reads CASSLVAGPAEQYF. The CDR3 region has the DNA TGTGCCAGCAGCTTAGTAGCGGGGCCCGCCGAGCAGTACTTC.

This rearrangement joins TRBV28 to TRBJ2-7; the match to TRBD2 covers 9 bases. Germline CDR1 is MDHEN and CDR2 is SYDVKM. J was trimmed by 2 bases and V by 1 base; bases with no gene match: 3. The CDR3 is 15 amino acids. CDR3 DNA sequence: TGTGCCAGCAGTTTATTTAGCGGGAGCCCCTACGAGCAGTACTTC. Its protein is CASSLFSGSPYEQYF.

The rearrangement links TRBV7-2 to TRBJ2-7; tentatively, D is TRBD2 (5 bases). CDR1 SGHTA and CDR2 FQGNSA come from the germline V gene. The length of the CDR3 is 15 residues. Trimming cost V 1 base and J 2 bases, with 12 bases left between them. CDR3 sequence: CASSLGREGPYEQYF. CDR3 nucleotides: TGTGCCAGCAGCTTAGGCAGAGAGGGCCCCTACGAGCAGTACTTC.

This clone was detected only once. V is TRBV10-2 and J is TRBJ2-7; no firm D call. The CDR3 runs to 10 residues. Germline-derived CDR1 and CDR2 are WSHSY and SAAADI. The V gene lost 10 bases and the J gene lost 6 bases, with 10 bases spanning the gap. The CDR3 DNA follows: TGCGCCACCAATACTGTCGAGCAGTACTTC. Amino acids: CATNTVEQYF.

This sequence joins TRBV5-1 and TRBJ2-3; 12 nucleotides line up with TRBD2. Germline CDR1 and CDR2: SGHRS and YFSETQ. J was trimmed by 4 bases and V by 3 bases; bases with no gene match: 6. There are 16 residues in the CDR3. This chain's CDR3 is CASSSPSGRAADTQYF. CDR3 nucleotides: TGCGCCAGCAGCTCCCCTAGCGGGAGGGCGGCAGATACGCAGTATTTT.

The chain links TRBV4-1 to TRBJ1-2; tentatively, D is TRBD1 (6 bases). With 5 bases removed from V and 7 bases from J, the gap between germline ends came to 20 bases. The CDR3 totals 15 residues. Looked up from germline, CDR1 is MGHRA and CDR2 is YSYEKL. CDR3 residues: CASSSTRAGRGGYTF. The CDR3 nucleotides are TGCGCCAGCAGCTCTACAAGGGCAGGCAGGGGTGGCTACACCTTC.

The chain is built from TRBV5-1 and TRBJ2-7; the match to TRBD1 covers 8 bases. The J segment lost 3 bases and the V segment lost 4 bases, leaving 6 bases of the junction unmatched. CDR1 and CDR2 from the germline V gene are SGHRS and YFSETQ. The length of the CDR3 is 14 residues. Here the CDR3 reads CASSTGQGFYEQYF. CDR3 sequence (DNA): TGCGCCAGCAGCACAGGACAGGGATTCTACGAGCAGTACTTC.

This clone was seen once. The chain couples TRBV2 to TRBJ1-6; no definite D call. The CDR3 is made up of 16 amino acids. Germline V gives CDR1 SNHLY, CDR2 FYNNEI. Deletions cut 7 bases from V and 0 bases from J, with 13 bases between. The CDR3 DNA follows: TGTGCCAGCACCAGAGTCTCCAGCTCCTATAATTCACCCCTCCACTTT. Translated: CASTRVSSSYNSPLHF.

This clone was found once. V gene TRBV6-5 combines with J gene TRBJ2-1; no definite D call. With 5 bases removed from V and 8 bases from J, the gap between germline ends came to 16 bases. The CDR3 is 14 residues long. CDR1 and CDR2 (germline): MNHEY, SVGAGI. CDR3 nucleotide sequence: TGTGCCAGCAGTCCCGGATTAGGTGGCCATGAGCAGTTCTTC. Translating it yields CASSPGLGGHEQFF.

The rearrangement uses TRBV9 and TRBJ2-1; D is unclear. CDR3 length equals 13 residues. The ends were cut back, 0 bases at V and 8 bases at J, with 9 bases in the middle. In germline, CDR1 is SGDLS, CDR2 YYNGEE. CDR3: CASSVGTGDEQFF. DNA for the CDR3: TGTGCCAGCAGCGTAGGGACCGGCGATGAGCAGTTCTTC. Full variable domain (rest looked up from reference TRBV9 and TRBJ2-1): DSGVTQTPKHLITATGQRVTLRCSPRSGDLSVYWYQQSLDQGLQFLIQYYNGEERAKGNILERFSAQQFPDLHSELNLSSLELGDSALYFCASSVGTGDEQFFGPGTRLTVL.

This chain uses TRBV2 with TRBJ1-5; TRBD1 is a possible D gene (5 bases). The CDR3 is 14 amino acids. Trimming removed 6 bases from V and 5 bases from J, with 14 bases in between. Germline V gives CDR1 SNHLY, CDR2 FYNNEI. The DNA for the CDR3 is TGTGCCAGCAGCCCCCGGGACGGCGATCAGCCCCAGCATTTT. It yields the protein CASSPRDGDQPQHF. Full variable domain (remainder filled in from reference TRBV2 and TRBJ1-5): EPEVTQTPSHQVTQMGQEVILRCVPISNHLYFYWYRQILGQKVEFLVSFYNNEISEKSEIFDDQFSVERPDGSNFTLKIRSTKLEDSAMYFCASSPRDGDQPQHFGDGTRLSIL.

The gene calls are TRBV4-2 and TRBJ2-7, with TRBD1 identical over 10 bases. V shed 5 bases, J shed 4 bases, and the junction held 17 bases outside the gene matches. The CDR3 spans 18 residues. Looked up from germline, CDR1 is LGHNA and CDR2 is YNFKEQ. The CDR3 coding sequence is TGTGCCAGCAGCTCGTCTCGCCCGGGACAGGGGTATGGGTACGAGCAGTACTTC. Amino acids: CASSSSRPGQGYGYEQYF.

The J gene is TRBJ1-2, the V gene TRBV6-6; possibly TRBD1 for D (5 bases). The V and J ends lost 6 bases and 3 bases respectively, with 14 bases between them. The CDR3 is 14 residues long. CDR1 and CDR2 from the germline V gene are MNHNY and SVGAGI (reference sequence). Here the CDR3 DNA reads TGTGCCAGCAGCCCCGACAGTACCTACTATGGCTACACCTTC. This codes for CASSPDSTYYGYTF.

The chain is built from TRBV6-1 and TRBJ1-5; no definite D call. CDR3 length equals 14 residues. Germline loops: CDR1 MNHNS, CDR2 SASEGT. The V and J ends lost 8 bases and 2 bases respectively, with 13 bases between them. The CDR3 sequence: CASLGGVRNQPQHF. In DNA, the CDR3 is TGTGCCAGCTTAGGCGGGGTGCGCAATCAGCCCCAGCATTTT.

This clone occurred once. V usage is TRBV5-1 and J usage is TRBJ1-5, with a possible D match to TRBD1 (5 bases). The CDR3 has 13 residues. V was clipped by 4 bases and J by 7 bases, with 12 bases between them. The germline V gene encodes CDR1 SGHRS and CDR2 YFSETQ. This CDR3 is CASSLFEGQPQHF. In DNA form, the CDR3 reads TGCGCCAGCAGCCTCTTCGAGGGGCAGCCCCAGCATTTT.

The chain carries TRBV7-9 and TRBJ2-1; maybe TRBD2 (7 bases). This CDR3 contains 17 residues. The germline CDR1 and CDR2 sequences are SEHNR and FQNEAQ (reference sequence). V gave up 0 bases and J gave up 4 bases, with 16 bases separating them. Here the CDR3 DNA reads TGTGCCAGCAGCTTAGCGTGGGCGGGGGACAATTACAATGAGCAGTTCTTC. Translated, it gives CASSLAWAGDNYNEQFF.

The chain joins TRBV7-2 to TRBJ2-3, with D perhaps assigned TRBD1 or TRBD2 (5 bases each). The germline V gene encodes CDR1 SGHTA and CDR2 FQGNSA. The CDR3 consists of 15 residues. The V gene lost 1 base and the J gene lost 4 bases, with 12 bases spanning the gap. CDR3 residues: CASSLVGRGPDTQYF. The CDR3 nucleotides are TGTGCCAGCAGCTTAGTGGGTAGGGGACCAGATACGCAGTATTTT.

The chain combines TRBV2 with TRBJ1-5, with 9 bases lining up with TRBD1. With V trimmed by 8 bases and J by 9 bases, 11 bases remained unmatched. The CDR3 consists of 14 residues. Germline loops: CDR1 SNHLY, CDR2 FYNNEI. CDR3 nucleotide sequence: TGTGCCAGCTCAGGGACAGGGCTCTTGTGGCCCCAGCATTTT. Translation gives CASSGTGLLWPQHF. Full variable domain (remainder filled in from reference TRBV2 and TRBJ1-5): EPEVTQTPSHQVTQMGQEVILRCVPISNHLYFYWYRQILGQKVEFLVSFYNNEISEKSEIFDDQFSVERPDGSNFTLKIRSTKLEDSAMYFCASSGTGLLWPQHFGDGTRLSIL.

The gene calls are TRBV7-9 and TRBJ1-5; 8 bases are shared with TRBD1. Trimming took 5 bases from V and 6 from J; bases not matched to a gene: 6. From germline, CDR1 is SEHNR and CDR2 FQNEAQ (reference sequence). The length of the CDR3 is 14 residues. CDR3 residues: CASSIQGGGQPQHF. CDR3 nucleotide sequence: TGTGCCAGCAGCATACAGGGGGGAGGTCAGCCCCAGCATTTT.

CDR3 sequence (DNA): TGTGCCAGCAGCCTAGAGGTACTATTTGGAAGCCCCGGGGAGCTGTTTTTT. This encodes CASSLEVLFGSPGELFF. V and J are TRBV7-2 and TRBJ2-2, with D unresolved. The CDR3 consists of 17 residues. The germline V gene has CDR1 SGHTA and CDR2 FQGNSA. The V gene lost 5 bases and the J gene lost 6 bases, with 22 bases spanning the gap.

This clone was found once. CDR3 in DNA: TGTGCCAGCAGCTCACGGACAGGATGGGCAGGGGAAAAACTGTTTTTT. The encoded protein is CASSSRTGWAGEKLFF. The chain joins TRBV5-6 to TRBJ1-4; 7 bases align to TRBD1. Trimming cost V 3 bases and J 8 bases; bases outside gene matches: 13. CDR3 length: 16 amino acids. Per germline, CDR1 SGHDT and CDR2 YYEEEE.